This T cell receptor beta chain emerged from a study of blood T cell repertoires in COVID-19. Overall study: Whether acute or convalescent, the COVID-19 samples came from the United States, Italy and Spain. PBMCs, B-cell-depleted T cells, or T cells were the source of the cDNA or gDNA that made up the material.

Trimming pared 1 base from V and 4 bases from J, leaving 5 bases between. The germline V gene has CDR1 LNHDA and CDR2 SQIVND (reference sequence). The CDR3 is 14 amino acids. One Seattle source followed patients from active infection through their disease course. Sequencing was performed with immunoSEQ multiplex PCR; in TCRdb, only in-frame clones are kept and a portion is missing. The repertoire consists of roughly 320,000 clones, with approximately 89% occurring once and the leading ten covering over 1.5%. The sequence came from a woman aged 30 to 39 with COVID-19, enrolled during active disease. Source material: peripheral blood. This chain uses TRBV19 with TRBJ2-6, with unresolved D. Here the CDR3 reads CASSIGAGANVLTF. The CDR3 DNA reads TGTGCCAGTAGTATAGGTGCGGGGGCCAACGTCCTGACTTTC.